This TCR beta chain was recovered during a study of T cell responses to AZD1222 COVID-19 vaccine. Study-level findings and limits: Spike-specific TCR breadth and depth were elevated following two AZD1222 doses. Clonal diversity was possibly underestimated; the donors were predominantly white British and more often female. Sampled repertoires all dated from after the peak T cell response.

Concerning this clone: The target antigen is unknown.

Germline CDR1 and CDR2: SGDLS and YYNGEE. The CDR3 is made up of 13 amino acids. Trimming cost V 1 base and J 4 bases, with 6 bases left between them. Analysis merged second doses at about 4 or about 12 weeks. TCRdb's table, derived via immunoSEQ multiplex PCR, lists solely in-frame clones and lacks some. The data contain about 84,000 clones, approximately 85% of them singletons. The clonotype was recovered from an adult who received the AZD1222 COVID-19 vaccine. The chain links TRBV9 to TRBJ2-1, with unresolved D. Here the sequenced sample was peripheral blood, taken 28 days after the second AZD1222 dose. The CDR3 DNA reads as TGTGCCAGCAGCGTAAACGGGTACAATGAGCAGTTCTTC. Its translation: CASSVNGYNEQFF. The whole variable domain, filled in from reference TRBV9 and TRBJ2-1, reads DSGVTQTPKHLITATGQRVTLRCSPRSGDLSVYWYQQSLDQGLQFLIQYYNGEERAKGNILERFSAQQFPDLHSELNLSSLELGDSALYFCASSVNGYNEQFFGPGTRLTVL.